This entry lists 27 T cell receptor beta chains sequenced from one sample in a study of T cell responses to AZD1222 COVID-19 vaccine. Using immunoSEQ multiplex PCR, the repertoire was profiled, and TCRdb retains in-frame clones only, with some absent. The sample carries approximately 170,000 clones, around 93% recorded once. Sample: peripheral blood, taken on day 0 of AZD1222 vaccination. These receptors were obtained from an adult in good health.

V usage is TRBV7-2 and J usage is TRBJ2-1, with D possibly TRBD1 on 6 matching bases. This CDR3 comprises 16 residues. Between the trimmed V and J ends, which lost 6 bases and 3 bases, there was a span of 18 bases. Germline V gene data show CDR1 as SGHTA and CDR2 as FQGNSA. CDR3 residues: CASREPDRTLYNEQFF. The CDR3 DNA is TGTGCCAGCAGGGAACCCGACAGGACTCTCTACAATGAGCAGTTCTTC.

The V gene is TRBV10-3, the J gene TRBJ2-3, with 12 bases identical to TRBD2. The CDR3 is 16 residues long. J gave up 2 bases and V 2 bases, and 2 bases lay outside the gene matches. In germline, CDR1 is ENHRY, CDR2 SYGVKD. The CDR3 loop is CAISEGLAGSTDTQYF. CDR3 DNA sequence: TGTGCCATCAGTGAGGGACTAGCGGGATCCACAGATACGCAGTATTTT.

The rearrangement uses TRBV24-1 and TRBJ2-3; 13 positions agree with TRBD2. V lost 5 bases and J lost 3; bases outside the gene matches: 7. Germline V gives CDR1 KGHDR, CDR2 SFDVKD. The CDR3 consists of 17 residues. The chain's CDR3 is CATSVGGTSGVTDTQYF. The CDR3 nucleotides read TGTGCCACCAGTGTAGGGGGGACTAGCGGGGTAACAGATACGCAGTATTTT.

V and J are TRBV30 and TRBJ1-2; 8 bases agree with TRBD1. The CDR3 length is 11 residues. V lost 2 bases and J lost 13; bases outside the gene matches: 6. Germline CDR1 GTSNPN, CDR2 SVGIG (reference sequence). As DNA, the CDR3 is TGTGCCTGGAGTAACCGGACAGGGATCACCTTC. The encoded protein is CAWSNRTGITF.

This chain links TRBV2 with TRBJ2-4; weak D call: TRBD1 (6 bases). With 6 bases removed from V and 6 bases from J, the gap between germline ends came to 18 bases. The germline gives CDR1 SNHLY, CDR2 FYNNEI. This CDR3 region has 15 residues. Here the CDR3 reads CASRRGIGGANIQYF. CDR3 coding DNA: TGTGCCAGCAGAAGAGGGATAGGGGGAGCAAACATTCAGTACTTC.

The rearrangement uses TRBV10-1 and TRBJ2-1; perhaps TRBD1 as D (6 bases). The V gene's germline CDR1 is WNHNN and CDR2 SYGVQD (reference sequence). The CDR3 runs to 13 residues. V lost 5 bases and J lost 6, with 11 bases in between. CDR3 residues: CASSTGFGNEQFF. CDR3 sequence (DNA): TGCGCCAGCAGTACAGGGTTTGGCAATGAGCAGTTCTTC.

The chain recombines TRBV2 with TRBJ1-1, with TRBD1 as a possible D gene (5 bases). Germline V gives CDR1 SNHLY, CDR2 FYNNEI. This CDR3 contains 13 residues. Trimming removed 7 bases from V and 5 bases from J, with 14 bases in between. CDR3 coding DNA: TGTGCCAGCACGGGAGGGGAACGGACTGAAGCTTTCTTT. This sequence encodes CASTGGERTEAFF.

The V and J genes are TRBV5-1 and TRBJ1-2, with D hard to call. The V end was cut by 0 bases, the J end by 4 bases, with 13 bases between. CDR1 and CDR2 (germline): SGHRS, YFSETQ. The CDR3 length is 15 residues. The CDR3 coding sequence is TGCGCCAGCAGCTTGGAATCACCACCTATCTATGGCTACACCTTC. It encodes CASSLESPPIYGYTF.

The table lists this clone with a count of one. This chain connects TRBV20-1 to TRBJ2-1; possibly TRBD2 for D (5 bases). Germline values: CDR1 DFQATT, CDR2 SNEGSKA (reference sequence). Trimming left V 6 bases short and J 10 bases short, with 13 bases between. This CDR3 comprises 11 residues. CDR3 amino acids: CSALSGTEQFF. CDR3 in DNA: TGCAGTGCCCTGAGCGGAACCGAGCAGTTCTTC.

This clone showed up just once. The gene calls are TRBV6-5 and TRBJ2-3; 8 bases align to TRBD2. Germline V CDR1 and CDR2: MNHEY, SVGAGI. The CDR3 runs to 15 residues. V trimming: 7 bases; J trimming: 6 bases; junction bases outside the gene matches: 12. CDR3 protein: CASIASGRNRDTQYF. CDR3 DNA: TGTGCCAGCATTGCGAGCGGGAGAAATCGGGATACGCAGTATTTT.

The chain recombines TRBV5-4 with TRBJ2-7, with D tentatively TRBD1 or TRBD2 (6 bases each). Per the germline V gene, CDR1 is SGHNT and CDR2 is YYREEE (reference sequence). V was clipped by 3 bases and J by 4 bases, with 23 bases between them. The CDR3 is made up of 17 amino acids. The CDR3 DNA follows: TGTGCCAGCAGCTACATATCTCTTAGGGGGGCCCTATACGAGCAGTACTTC. Translated: CASSYISLRGALYEQYF.

The genes are TRBV6-6 and TRBJ2-1, with 7 bases that match TRBD2. V shed 6 bases, J shed 8 bases, and the junction held 13 bases outside the gene matches. Per germline, CDR1 MNHNY and CDR2 SVGAGI (reference sequence). This CDR3 is 15 amino acids long. The CDR3 protein is CASSSGLVRGDEQFF. The CDR3 coding sequence is TGTGCCAGCAGCTCAGGACTAGTAAGGGGCGATGAGCAGTTCTTC.

The V call is TRBV10-1, the J call TRBJ2-5, with 8 bases identical to TRBD2. J gave up 4 bases and V 8 bases, and 9 bases lay outside the gene matches. The CDR3 has 14 amino acids. The V gene's germline CDR1 is WNHNN and CDR2 SYGVQD (reference sequence). The CDR3, as DNA: TGCGCCAGCTCCCCGGGGGGGGGCGGAGAGACCCAGTACTTC. It encodes CASSPGGGGETQYF.

The gene calls are TRBV11-3 and TRBJ2-7; D is uncertain. CDR3 length: 12 residues. Trimming stripped 5 bases from V and 1 base from J, with 6 bases between. The germline gives CDR1 SGHNT, CDR2 YENEEA. The CDR3 sequence: CASSVRSYEQYF. The CDR3, as DNA: TGTGCCAGCAGCGTTCGGTCCTACGAGCAGTACTTC.

This chain connects TRBV3-1 (or the pseudogene TRBV3-2) to TRBJ1-1, with D hard to call. Germline CDR1 LGHDT, CDR2 YNNKEL (reference sequence). The CDR3 runs 14 residues. Trimming pared 1 base from V and 3 bases from J, leaving 9 bases between. CDR3 residues: CASSQGGVDTEAFF. In DNA, the CDR3 is TGTGCCAGCAGCCAAGGCGGAGTGGACACTGAAGCTTTCTTT.

This clone was counted a single time. The chain has TRBV20-1 and TRBJ2-4, with no clear D. The CDR3 spans 13 residues. V lost 3 bases and J 2 bases, leaving 8 bases between the germline ends. CDR1 and CDR2 (germline): DFQATT, SNEGSKA (reference sequence). CDR3 nucleotide sequence: TGCAGTGCTAGTTCAGTTACCAAAAACATTCAGTACTTC. Amino acid sequence: CSASSVTKNIQYF.

There are a few counts of this clone. The V gene is TRBV28, the J gene TRBJ1-4, with unresolved D. This CDR3 is built from 15 residues. The ends were cut back, 7 bases at V and 4 bases at J, with 16 bases in the middle. Germline CDR1 reads MDHEN; CDR2 reads SYDVKM. The chain's CDR3 is CASTLRRRVNEKLFF. In DNA, the CDR3 is TGTGCCAGCACCCTCCGGAGGCGGGTTAATGAAAAACTGTTTTTT. Looking up the rest from reference TRBV28 and TRBJ1-4 gives the full variable domain: DVKVTQSSRYLVKRTGEKVFLECVQDMDHENMFWYRQDPGLGLRLIYFSYDVKMKEKGDIPEGYSVSREKKERFSLILESASTNQTSMYLCASTLRRRVNEKLFFGSGTQLSVL.

The rearrangement uses TRBV30 and TRBJ1-2; 8 bases align to TRBD1. CDR3 length: 16 residues. V lost 2 bases, J lost 6 bases, and 14 bases stayed unmatched. Germline V lookup: CDR1 GTSNPN, CDR2 SVGIG (reference sequence). In DNA, the CDR3 is TGTGCCTGGAGTCCCTGGGACAGGCGACTTATAGATGGCTACACCTTC. Protein: CAWSPWDRRLIDGYTF.

The chain carries TRBV9 and TRBJ2-7, with D possibly being TRBD2 (5 bases). This CDR3 is 13 amino acids long. The V gene's germline CDR1 is SGDLS and CDR2 YYNGEE. Trimming cost V 7 bases and J 3 bases, with 14 bases left between them. The CDR3 DNA sequence: TGTGCCAGCGGGATGGGCGGGTTCTACGAGCAGTACTTC. This encodes CASGMGGFYEQYF.

The chain has TRBV2 and TRBJ2-5; D might be TRBD2 (6 bases). Germline loops: CDR1 SNHLY, CDR2 FYNNEI. This CDR3 spans 14 amino acids. V was pared by 10 bases and J by 0 bases, with 15 bases between. In nucleotides, the CDR3 is TGTGCCACTCTCCTCGGGACTCACCAAGAGACCCAGTACTTC. Translation gives CATLLGTHQETQYF.

The genes are TRBV7-9 and TRBJ2-5, with 8 bases that match TRBD1. The CDR3 covers 15 residues. The germline CDR1 and CDR2 sequences are SEHNR and FQNEAQ (reference sequence). J lost 1 base, V lost 5 bases, and 6 bases had no gene match. CDR3 residues: CASSLTDRGQETQYF. CDR3 nucleotides: TGTGCCAGCAGCCTAACTGACAGGGGCCAAGAGACCCAGTACTTC.

The chain combines TRBV5-4 with TRBJ2-1; no clear D. V lost 0 bases and J lost 3, with 7 bases in between. CDR3 length: 14 amino acids. Germline V gives CDR1 SGHNT, CDR2 YYREEE (reference sequence). CDR3 sequence (DNA): TGTGCCAGCAGCTTGGAACTGGACTACAATGAGCAGTTCTTC. This codes for CASSLELDYNEQFF.

The chain links TRBV18 to TRBJ2-3; 7 bases agree with TRBD2. The length of the CDR3 is 13 residues. The junction had 7 bases not matched to a gene; V was cut back by 3 bases and J by 10 bases. Germline V gene lookup returns CDR1 KGHSH and CDR2 LQKENI. The CDR3 here is CASSPPAGISQYF. The CDR3 DNA is TGTGCCAGCTCACCGCCAGCGGGGATTTCGCAGTATTTT.

The chain is built from TRBV2 and TRBJ2-5; D may be TRBD1 or TRBD2 (7 bases each). This CDR3 has 13 residues. The ends were cut back, 8 bases at V and 4 bases at J, with 14 bases in the middle. CDR1 and CDR2 from the germline V gene are SNHLY and FYNNEI. This CDR3 is CASSPGGGETQYF. The CDR3 DNA sequence: TGTGCCAGCTCACCAGGGGGGGGAGAGACCCAGTACTTC.

This clone came up once. The rearrangement uses TRBV28 and TRBJ1-4, with D possibly being TRBD1 (5 bases). The CDR3 runs 10 residues. The germline V and J ends were trimmed by 10 bases and 10 bases, with 10 bases remaining between them. Germline CDR1 is MDHEN and CDR2 is SYDVKM. The CDR3 bases are TGTGCCACCGGGGGGGGAAAACTGTTTTTT. Its translation: CATGGGKLFF. Based on the CDR3 plus reference TRBV28 and TRBJ1-4, the full variable domain is DVKVTQSSRYLVKRTGEKVFLECVQDMDHENMFWYRQDPGLGLRLIYFSYDVKMKEKGDIPEGYSVSREKKERFSLILESASTNQTSMYLCATGGGKLFFGSGTQLSVL.

Concerning this clone: The same CDR3 is also encoded by other DNA sequences in this sample. The rearrangement uses TRBV7-3 and TRBJ1-1; D remains unclear. Between the trimmed V and J ends, which lost 4 bases and 0 bases, there was a span of 6 bases. Per germline, CDR1 SGHTA and CDR2 FQGTGA. CDR3 length equals 13 residues. CDR3 DNA sequence: TGTGCCAGCAGCTCCCAGGTGAACACTGAAGCTTTCTTT. Translating gives CASSSQVNTEAFF. The whole variable domain, remainder taken from reference TRBV7-3 and TRBJ1-1, is GAGVSQTPSNKVTEKGKYVELRCDPISGHTALYWYRQSLGQGPEFLIYFQGTGAADDSGLPNDRFFAVRPEGSVSTLKIQRTERGDSAVYLCASSSQVNTEAFFGQGTRLTVV.

This chain connects TRBV7-9 to TRBJ1-6; 8 nucleotides line up with TRBD1. Per germline, CDR1 SEHNR and CDR2 FQNEAQ (reference sequence). The CDR3 sequence is 14 residues long. The V segment lost 7 bases and the J segment 10 bases; nucleotides outside the gene matches: 9. CDR3 sequence reads: CASTAGQGESPLHF. The CDR3 DNA sequence: TGTGCCAGCACCGCCGGACAGGGTGAATCACCCCTCCACTTT.